The 11 T cell receptor beta chains below were found in one sample sequenced in a study of blood T cell repertoires in COVID-19. Profiled with immunoSEQ multiplex PCR; TCRdb holds only in-frame clones, not every one. The repertoire holds about 210,000 clones, with approximately 86% as singletons. The sequenced sample was PBMCs or T cells enriched from blood (not recorded which). Every receptor here comes from a woman aged 25 to 45 who had been exposed to COVID-19.

This chain connects TRBV2 to TRBJ1-2, with TRBD1 matching over 7 bases. The trim removed 2 bases at V and 0 bases at J, leaving 3 bases unmatched. The length of the CDR3 is 15 residues. From germline, CDR1 is SNHLY and CDR2 FYNNEI. This chain's CDR3 is CASSELGTANYGYTF. The CDR3 region has the DNA TGTGCCAGCAGTGAACTCGGGACAGCTAACTATGGCTACACCTTC. Full variable domain (remainder filled in from reference TRBV2 and TRBJ1-2): EPEVTQTPSHQVTQMGQEVILRCVPISNHLYFYWYRQILGQKVEFLVSFYNNEISEKSEIFDDQFSVERPDGSNFTLKIRSTKLEDSAMYFCASSELGTANYGYTFGSGTRLTVV.

This clone was seen a few times. For the CDR3, the DNA is TGTGCCAGCAGCTGGGACTACATCGGCTACACCTTC. Amino acids: CASSWDYIGYTF. The chain combines TRBV5-5 with TRBJ1-2; D possibly corresponds to TRBD1 (5 bases). The germline V gene has CDR1 SGHKS and CDR2 YYEKEE (reference sequence). This CDR3 comprises 12 residues. Trimming took off 3 bases at V and 8 bases at J, with 11 bases between the two ends.

The sample holds a few counts of this clone. This chain connects TRBV29-1 to TRBJ1-3; TRBD1 agrees at 11 bases. V lost 3 bases to trimming and J lost 4 bases; unmatched junction nucleotides: 11. The germline CDR1 and CDR2 sequences are SQVTM and ANQGSEA. This CDR3 has 17 residues. Written as DNA, the CDR3 is TGCAGCGTTGATTCCCCCACCGGGACAGGGGGAGGAAACACCATATATTTT. Protein: CSVDSPTGTGGGNTIYF.

In DNA, the CDR3 is TGCGCCAGCAGCTGGACAGGGGCGAACAATGAGCAGTTCTTC. Its protein is CASSWTGANNEQFF. The chain recombines TRBV10-1 with TRBJ2-1, with 9 bases aligning to TRBD1. Germline V gene data show CDR1 as WNHNN and CDR2 as SYGVQD (reference sequence). Trimming took 6 bases from V and 5 from J; bases not matched to a gene: 5. The CDR3 contains 14 residues.

CDR3 in amino acids: CASSLDLAGTNEQFF. The CDR3 bases are TGTGCCAGCAGCTTAGACCTAGCGGGGACAAATGAGCAGTTCTTC. The chain recombines TRBV7-2 with TRBJ2-1, with 9 bases aligning to TRBD2. The CDR3 spans 15 residues. Germline CDR1 is SGHTA and CDR2 is FQGNSA. V lost 1 base to trimming and J lost 7 bases; unmatched junction nucleotides: 5.

J is TRBJ1-2 and V is TRBV18, with no clear D. Deletions cut 3 bases from V and 9 bases from J, with 20 bases between. This CDR3 is 15 amino acids long. Germline-derived CDR1 and CDR2 are KGHSH and LQKENI. The CDR3 DNA is TGTGCCAGCTCACCTGGGCGAGCGGGGAGAGAGAGCTACACCTTC. Amino acids: CASSPGRAGRESYTF.

The chain has TRBV21-1 and TRBJ1-2. TRBV21-1 is annotated as a pseudogene. CDR3 length: 14 residues. Here the CDR3 reads CASSKGQTGYGYTF. CDR3 nucleotide sequence: TGTGCCAGCAGCAAGGGTCAGACTGGATATGGCTACACCTTC.

The J gene is TRBJ1-5, the V gene TRBV19; TRBD1 is a possible D gene (6 bases). CDR1 is LNHDA and CDR2 is SQIVND in the germline V gene (reference sequence). Deletions cut 0 bases from V and 0 bases from J, with 15 bases between. The CDR3 contains 18 residues. The CDR3 region is CASSIEARQAYSNQPQHF. CDR3 DNA sequence: TGTGCCAGTAGTATAGAGGCGAGACAGGCCTATAGCAATCAGCCCCAGCATTTT.

The chain has TRBV7-9 and TRBJ1-4; possible D gene TRBD1, 6 bases. Trimming shortened V by 2 bases and J by 10 bases, and 23 bases separated the two germline ends. The CDR3 spans 17 residues. The germline gives CDR1 SEHNR, CDR2 FQNEAQ (reference sequence). The DNA for the CDR3 is TGTGCCAGCAGCTTATTTGGTGCCGGACAGCAAAGTCGAAAACTGTTTTTT. Translated: CASSLFGAGQQSRKLFF.

J is TRBJ1-1 and V is TRBV5-4; unclear D gene. The CDR3 contains 14 residues. V dropped 1 base and J dropped 4 bases, with 11 bases sitting between them. Looked up from germline, CDR1 is SGHNT and CDR2 is YYREEE (reference sequence). CDR3 amino acids: CASSLPLEGTEAFF. CDR3 nucleotides: TGTGCCAGCAGCTTGCCCCTCGAGGGCACTGAAGCTTTCTTT. Together with reference TRBV5-4 and TRBJ1-1, the CDR3 gives the full variable domain: ETGVTQSPTHLIKTRGQQVTLRCSSQSGHNTVSWYQQALGQGPQFIFQYYREEENGRGNFPPRFSGLQFPNYSSELNVNALELDDSALYLCASSLPLEGTEAFFGQGTRLTVV.

This clone has a handful of counts. The J gene is TRBJ1-4, the V gene TRBV5-6; D is uncertain. The V and J ends lost 3 bases and 0 bases respectively, with 12 bases between them. The V gene's germline CDR1 is SGHDT and CDR2 YYEEEE. The CDR3 is 16 amino acids. CDR3 in DNA: TGTGCCAGCAGCTCCTCCCCAGTCACAACTAATGAAAAACTGTTTTTT. Translation gives CASSSSPVTTNEKLFF.